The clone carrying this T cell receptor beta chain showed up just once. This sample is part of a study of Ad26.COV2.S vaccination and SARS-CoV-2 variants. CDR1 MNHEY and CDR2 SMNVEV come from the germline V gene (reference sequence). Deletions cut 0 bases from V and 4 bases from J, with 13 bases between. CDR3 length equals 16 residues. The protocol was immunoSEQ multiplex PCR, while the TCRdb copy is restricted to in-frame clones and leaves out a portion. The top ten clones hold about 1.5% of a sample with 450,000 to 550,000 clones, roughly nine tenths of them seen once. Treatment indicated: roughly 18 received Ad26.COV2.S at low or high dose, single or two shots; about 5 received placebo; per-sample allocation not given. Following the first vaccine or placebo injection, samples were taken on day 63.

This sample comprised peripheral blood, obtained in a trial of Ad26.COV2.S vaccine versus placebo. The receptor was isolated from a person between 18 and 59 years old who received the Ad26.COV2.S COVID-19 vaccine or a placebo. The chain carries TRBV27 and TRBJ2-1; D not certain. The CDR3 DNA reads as TGTGCCAGCAGTTTATCCCGCCTTCGCCCTTACAATGAGCAGTTCTTC. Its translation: CASSLSRLRPYNEQFF.